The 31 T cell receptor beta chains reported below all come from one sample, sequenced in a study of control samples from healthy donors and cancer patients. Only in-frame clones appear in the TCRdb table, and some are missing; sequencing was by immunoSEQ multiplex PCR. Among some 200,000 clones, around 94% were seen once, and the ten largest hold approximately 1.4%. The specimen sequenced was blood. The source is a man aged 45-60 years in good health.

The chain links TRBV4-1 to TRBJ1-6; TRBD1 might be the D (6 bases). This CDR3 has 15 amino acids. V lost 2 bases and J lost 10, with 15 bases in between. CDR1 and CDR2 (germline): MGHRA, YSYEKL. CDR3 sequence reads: CASSQTGGGRSPLHF. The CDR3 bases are TGCGCCAGCAGCCAAACAGGAGGGGGGAGATCACCCCTCCACTTT.

CDR3 region: CAISEGGRLFSEAFF. The CDR3 DNA sequence: TGTGCCATCAGTGAGGGCGGCAGGTTATTTTCTGAAGCTTTCTTT. This chain joins TRBV10-3 and TRBJ1-1, with D unclear. This CDR3 is 15 amino acids long. Between the trimmed V and J ends, which lost 2 bases and 6 bases, there was a span of 16 bases. CDR1 ENHRY and CDR2 SYGVKD come from the germline V gene.

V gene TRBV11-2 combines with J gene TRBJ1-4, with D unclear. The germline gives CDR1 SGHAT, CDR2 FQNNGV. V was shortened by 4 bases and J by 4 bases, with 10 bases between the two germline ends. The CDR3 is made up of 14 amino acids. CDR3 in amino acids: CASSSEAYNEKLFF. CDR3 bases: TGTGCCAGCAGCTCTGAGGCCTATAATGAAAAACTGTTTTTT.

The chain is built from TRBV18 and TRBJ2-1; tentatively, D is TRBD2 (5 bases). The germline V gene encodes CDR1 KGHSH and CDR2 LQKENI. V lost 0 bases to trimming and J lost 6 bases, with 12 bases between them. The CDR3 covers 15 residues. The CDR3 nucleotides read TGTGCCAGCTCACCACCTAGTTTCCGGGGCAATGAGCAGTTCTTC. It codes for CASSPPSFRGNEQFF.

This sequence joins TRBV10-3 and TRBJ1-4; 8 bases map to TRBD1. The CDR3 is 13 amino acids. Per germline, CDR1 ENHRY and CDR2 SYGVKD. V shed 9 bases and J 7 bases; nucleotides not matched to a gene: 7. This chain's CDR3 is CAIRQGQGEKLFF. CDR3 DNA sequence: TGTGCCATACGACAGGGGCAGGGTGAAAAACTGTTTTTT.

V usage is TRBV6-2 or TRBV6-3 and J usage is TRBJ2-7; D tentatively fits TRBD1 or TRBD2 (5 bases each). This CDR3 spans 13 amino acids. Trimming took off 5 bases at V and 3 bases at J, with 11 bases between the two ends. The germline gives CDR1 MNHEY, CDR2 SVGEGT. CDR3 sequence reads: CASSEGRSYEQYF. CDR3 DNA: TGTGCCAGCAGTGAGGGACGAAGCTACGAGCAGTACTTC.

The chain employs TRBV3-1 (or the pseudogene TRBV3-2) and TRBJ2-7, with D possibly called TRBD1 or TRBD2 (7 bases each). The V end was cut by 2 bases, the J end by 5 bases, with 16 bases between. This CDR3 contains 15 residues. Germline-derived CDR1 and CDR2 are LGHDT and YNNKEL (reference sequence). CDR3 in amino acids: CASSQNPGGVHEQYF. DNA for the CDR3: TGTGCCAGCAGCCAAAATCCAGGGGGGGTCCACGAGCAGTACTTC.

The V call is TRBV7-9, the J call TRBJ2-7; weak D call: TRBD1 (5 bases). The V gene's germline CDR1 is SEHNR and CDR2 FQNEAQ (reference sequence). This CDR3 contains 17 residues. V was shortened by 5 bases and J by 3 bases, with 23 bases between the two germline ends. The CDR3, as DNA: TGTGCCAGCAGCCCTGAGATAGGTAGGGGCGCCAACTACGAGCAGTACTTC. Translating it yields CASSPEIGRGANYEQYF.

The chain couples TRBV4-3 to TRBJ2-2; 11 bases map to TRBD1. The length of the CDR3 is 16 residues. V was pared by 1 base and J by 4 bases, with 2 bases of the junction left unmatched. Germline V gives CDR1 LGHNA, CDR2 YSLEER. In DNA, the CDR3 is TGCGCCAGCAGCCAAGCCGGGACAGGGGGCACCGGGGAGCTGTTTTTT. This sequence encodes CASSQAGTGGTGELFF.

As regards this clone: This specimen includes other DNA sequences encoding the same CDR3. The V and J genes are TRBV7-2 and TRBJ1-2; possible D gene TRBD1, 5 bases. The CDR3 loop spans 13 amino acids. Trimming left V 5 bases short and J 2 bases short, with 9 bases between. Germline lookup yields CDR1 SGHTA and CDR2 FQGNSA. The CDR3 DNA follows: TGTGCCAGCAGCCCCGACAGAAACTATGGCTACACCTTC. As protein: CASSPDRNYGYTF.

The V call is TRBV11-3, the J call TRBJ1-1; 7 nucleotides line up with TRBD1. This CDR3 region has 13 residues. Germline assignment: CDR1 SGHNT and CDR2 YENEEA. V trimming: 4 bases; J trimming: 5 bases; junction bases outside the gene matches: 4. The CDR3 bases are TGTGCCAGCAGCTCAGGGGGGGTGACTGAAGCTTTCTTT. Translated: CASSSGGVTEAFF.

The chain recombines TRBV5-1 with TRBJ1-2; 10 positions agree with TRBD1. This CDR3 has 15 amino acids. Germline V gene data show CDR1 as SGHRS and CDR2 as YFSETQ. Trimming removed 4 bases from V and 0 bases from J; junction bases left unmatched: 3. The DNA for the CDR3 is TGCGCCAGCAGCCGGACAGGGGGATCTAACTATGGCTACACCTTC. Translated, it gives CASSRTGGSNYGYTF.

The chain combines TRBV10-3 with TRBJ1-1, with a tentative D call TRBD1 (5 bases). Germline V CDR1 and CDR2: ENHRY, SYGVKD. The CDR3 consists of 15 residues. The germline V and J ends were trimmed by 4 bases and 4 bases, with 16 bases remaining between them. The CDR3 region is CAISVFRGEGTEAFF. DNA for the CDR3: TGTGCCATCAGTGTATTTCGAGGGGAGGGCACTGAAGCTTTCTTT.

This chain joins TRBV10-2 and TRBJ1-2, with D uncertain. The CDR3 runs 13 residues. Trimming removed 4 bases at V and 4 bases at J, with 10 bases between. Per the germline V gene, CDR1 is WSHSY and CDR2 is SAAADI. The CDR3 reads CASSGASFYGYTF. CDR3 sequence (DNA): TGCGCCAGCAGTGGGGCCTCATTCTATGGCTACACCTTC.

The CDR3 region is CASSPDRDEQYF. The CDR3 region has the DNA TGCGCCAGCAGCCCGGACAGGGACGAGCAGTACTTC. The chain links TRBV5-1 to TRBJ2-7; 8 nucleotides agree with TRBD1. Germline V lookup: CDR1 SGHRS, CDR2 YFSETQ. The CDR3 is 12 residues long. J lost 5 bases, V lost 4 bases, and 2 bases had no gene match.

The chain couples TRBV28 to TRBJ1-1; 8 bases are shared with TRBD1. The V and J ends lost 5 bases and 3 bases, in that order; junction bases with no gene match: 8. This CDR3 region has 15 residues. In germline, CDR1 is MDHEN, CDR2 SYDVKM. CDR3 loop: CASSPRTGRDTEAFF. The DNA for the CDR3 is TGTGCCAGCAGTCCTCGGACAGGGCGAGACACTGAAGCTTTCTTT.

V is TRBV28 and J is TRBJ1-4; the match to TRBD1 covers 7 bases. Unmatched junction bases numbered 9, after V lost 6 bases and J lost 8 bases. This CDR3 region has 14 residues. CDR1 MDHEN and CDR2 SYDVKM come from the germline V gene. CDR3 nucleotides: TGTGCCAGCAGCCTACGGCAGGGGGGCGAAAAACTGTTTTTT. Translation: CASSLRQGGEKLFF. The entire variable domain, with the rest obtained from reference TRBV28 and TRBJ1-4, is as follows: DVKVTQSSRYLVKRTGEKVFLECVQDMDHENMFWYRQDPGLGLRLIYFSYDVKMKEKGDIPEGYSVSREKKERFSLILESASTNQTSMYLCASSLRQGGEKLFFGSGTQLSVL.

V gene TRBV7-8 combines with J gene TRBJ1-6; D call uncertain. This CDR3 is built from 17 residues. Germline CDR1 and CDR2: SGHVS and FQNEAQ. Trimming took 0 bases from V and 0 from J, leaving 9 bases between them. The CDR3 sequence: CASSLAGVSSYNSPLHF. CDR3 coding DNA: TGTGCCAGCAGCTTAGCCGGGGTCAGCTCCTATAATTCACCCCTCCACTTT.

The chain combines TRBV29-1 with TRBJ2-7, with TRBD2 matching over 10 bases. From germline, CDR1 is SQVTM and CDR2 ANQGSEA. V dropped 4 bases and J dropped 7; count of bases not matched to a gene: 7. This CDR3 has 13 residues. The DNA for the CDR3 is TGCAGCGTTGCTAGCGGGGGCCCCAGGGAGCAGTACTTC. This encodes CSVASGGPREQYF.

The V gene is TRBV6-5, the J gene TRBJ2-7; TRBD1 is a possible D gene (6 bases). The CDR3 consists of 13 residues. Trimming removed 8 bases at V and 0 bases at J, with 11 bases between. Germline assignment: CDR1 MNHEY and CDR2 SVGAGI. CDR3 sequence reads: CASRDTASYEQYV. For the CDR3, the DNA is TGTGCCAGCCGGGACACCGCCTCCTACGAGCAGTACGTC.

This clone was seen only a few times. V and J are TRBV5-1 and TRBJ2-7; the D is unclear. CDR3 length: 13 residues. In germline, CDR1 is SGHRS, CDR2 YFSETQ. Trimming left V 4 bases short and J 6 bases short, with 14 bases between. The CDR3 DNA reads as TGCGCCAGCAGCGTTACCACGGAAGGCGAGCAGTACTTC. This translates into CASSVTTEGEQYF.

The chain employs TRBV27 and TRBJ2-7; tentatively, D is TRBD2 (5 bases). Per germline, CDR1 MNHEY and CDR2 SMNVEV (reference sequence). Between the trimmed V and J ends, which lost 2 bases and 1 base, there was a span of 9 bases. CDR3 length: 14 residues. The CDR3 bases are TGTGCCAGCAGTTTAAAGGACTTTTCCTACGAGCAGTACTTC. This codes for CASSLKDFSYEQYF.

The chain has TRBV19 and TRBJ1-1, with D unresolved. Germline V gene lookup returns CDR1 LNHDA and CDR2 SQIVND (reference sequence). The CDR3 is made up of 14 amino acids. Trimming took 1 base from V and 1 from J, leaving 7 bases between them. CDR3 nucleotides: TGTGCCAGTAGTATAGTAGTAGGGAACACTGAAGCTTTCTTT. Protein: CASSIVVGNTEAFF.

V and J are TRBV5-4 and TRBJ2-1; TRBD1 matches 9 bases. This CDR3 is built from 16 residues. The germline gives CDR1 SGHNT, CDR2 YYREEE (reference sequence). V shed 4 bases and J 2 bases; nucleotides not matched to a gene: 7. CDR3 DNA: TGTGCCAGCAGCCCTGGGACAGGGCGGGCCTACAATGAGCAGTTCTTC. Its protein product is CASSPGTGRAYNEQFF.

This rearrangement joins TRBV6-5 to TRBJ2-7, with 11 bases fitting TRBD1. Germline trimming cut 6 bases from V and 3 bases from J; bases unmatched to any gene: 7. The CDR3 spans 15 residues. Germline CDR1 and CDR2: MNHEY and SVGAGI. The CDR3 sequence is CASSKDRGRIYEQYV. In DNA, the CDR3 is TGTGCCAGCAGCAAGGACAGGGGGCGCATCTACGAGCAGTACGTC.

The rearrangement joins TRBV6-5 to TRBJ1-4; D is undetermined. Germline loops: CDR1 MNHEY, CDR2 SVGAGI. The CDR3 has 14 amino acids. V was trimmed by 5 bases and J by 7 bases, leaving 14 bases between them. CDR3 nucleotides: TGTGCCAGCAGTAGGACCCTGGTGGGTGAAAAACTGTTTTTT. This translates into CASSRTLVGEKLFF.

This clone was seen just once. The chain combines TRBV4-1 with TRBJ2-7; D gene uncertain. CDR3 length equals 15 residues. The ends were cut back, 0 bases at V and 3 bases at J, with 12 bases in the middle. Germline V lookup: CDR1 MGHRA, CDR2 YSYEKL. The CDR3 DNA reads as TGCGCCAGCAGCCAAGATCCGGAACAGATCTACGAGCAGTACGTC. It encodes CASSQDPEQIYEQYV.

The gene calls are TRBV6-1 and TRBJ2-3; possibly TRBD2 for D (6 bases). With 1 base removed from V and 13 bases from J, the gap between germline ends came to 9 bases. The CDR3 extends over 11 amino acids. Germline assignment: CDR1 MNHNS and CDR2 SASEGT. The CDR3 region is CASSEGWGEYF. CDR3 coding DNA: TGTGCCAGCAGTGAAGGGTGGGGGGAGTATTTT.

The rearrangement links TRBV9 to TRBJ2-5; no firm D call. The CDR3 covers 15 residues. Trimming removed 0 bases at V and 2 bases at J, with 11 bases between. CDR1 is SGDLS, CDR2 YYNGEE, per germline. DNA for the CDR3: TGTGCCAGCAGCGTAGAAGGCGGCAGACAAGAGACCCAGTACTTC. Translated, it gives CASSVEGGRQETQYF.

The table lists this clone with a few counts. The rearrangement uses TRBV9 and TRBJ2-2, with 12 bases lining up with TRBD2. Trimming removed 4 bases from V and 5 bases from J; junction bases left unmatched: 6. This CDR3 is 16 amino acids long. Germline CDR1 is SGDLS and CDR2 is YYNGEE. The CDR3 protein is CASSPSGGAWTGELFF. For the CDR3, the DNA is TGTGCCAGCAGCCCTAGCGGGGGGGCCTGGACCGGGGAGCTGTTTTTT.

The CDR3 here is CASSVTFRWDTEAFF. CDR3 bases: TGTGCCAGCAGTGTGACATTTAGGTGGGACACTGAAGCTTTCTTT. The genes are TRBV2 and TRBJ1-1; D remains unclear. The CDR3 totals 15 residues. Germline V gives CDR1 SNHLY, CDR2 FYNNEI. V gave up 4 bases and J gave up 3 bases, with 15 bases separating them. The full variable domain, with the rest looked up from reference TRBV2 and TRBJ1-1, is EPEVTQTPSHQVTQMGQEVILRCVPISNHLYFYWYRQILGQKVEFLVSFYNNEISEKSEIFDDQFSVERPDGSNFTLKIRSTKLEDSAMYFCASSVTFRWDTEAFFGQGTRLTVV.